This T cell receptor (beta chain) was profiled in a study of blood T cell repertoires in COVID-19. In the study overall: COVID-19 samples collected from the United States, Italy and Spain covered acute and convalescent phases. T cells, B-cell-depleted T cells, or PBMCs provided the cDNA or gDNA that served as material.

The CDR3 sequence is 16 residues long. Germline CDR1 is MGHDK and CDR2 is SYGVNS. V lost 1 base and J lost 0, with 9 bases in between. Per the authors' pipeline: Amplification from reference gene primers served as the basis for estimated nucleated cell counts. Assay: immunoSEQ multiplex PCR; the TCRdb copy retains only in-frame clones and omits some. V, J and clone size reflect that table, while D and trimming were determined from the DNA. The sample gives about 190,000 clones, approximately 79% of which show up once; around an eighth is in the top ten. The chain combines TRBV25-1 with TRBJ1-4; D unclear. The TCR sequence derives from a woman aged 45-65 years with acute or convalescent COVID-19. Material: peripheral blood. The CDR3 region has the DNA TGTGCCAGCAGTGAATTTTCGGCGGCAACTAATGAAAAACTGTTTTTT. This codes for CASSEFSAATNEKLFF.